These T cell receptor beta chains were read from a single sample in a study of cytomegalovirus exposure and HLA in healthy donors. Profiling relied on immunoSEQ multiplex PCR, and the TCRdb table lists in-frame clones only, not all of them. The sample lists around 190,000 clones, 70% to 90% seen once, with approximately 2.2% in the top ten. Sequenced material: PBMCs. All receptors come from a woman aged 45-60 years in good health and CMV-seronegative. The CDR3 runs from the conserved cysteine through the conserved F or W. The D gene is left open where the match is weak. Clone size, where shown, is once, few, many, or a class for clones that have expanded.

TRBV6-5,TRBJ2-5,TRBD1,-,CASSRTGVETQYF,TGTGCCAGCAGCCGGACAGGGGTGGAGACCCAGTACTTC
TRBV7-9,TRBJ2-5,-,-,CASSFNGGTDQETQYF,TGTGCCAGCAGCTTCAATGGCGGGACAGACCAAGAGACCCAGTACTTC
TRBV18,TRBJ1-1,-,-,CASSPPGRKFTEAFF,TGTGCCAGCTCACCACCAGGGAGGAAGTTCACTGAAGCTTTCTTT
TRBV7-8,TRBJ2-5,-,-,CASSQGTRRETQYF,TGTGCCAGCAGCCAAGGGACACGCCGGGAGACCCAGTACTTC
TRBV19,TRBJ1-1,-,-,CASSARTATNTEAFF,TGTGCCAGTAGTGCTAGGACAGCTACTAACACTGAAGCTTTCTTT
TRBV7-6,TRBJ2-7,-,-,CASSLFGQSSYEQYF,TGTGCCAGCAGCTTATTTGGACAGAGCTCCTACGAGCAGTACTTC
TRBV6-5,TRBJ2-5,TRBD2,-,CASSQQRLARETQYF,TGTGCCAGCAGCCAGCAGAGACTAGCGAGAGAGACCCAGTACTTC
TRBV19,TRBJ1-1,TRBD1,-,CATFQTGIPMNTEAFF,TGTGCCACATTTCAGACAGGGATCCCCATGAACACTGAAGCTTTCTTT
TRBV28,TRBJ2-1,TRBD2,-,CASSLSRTSGSHNEQFF,TGTGCCAGCAGTTTATCCCGGACTAGCGGGAGCCACAATGAGCAGTTCTTC
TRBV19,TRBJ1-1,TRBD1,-,CASSTLTGGHTEAFF,TGTGCCAGTAGTACCTTGACAGGGGGCCACACTGAAGCTTTCTTT
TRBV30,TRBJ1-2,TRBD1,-,CAWSKDRVNYGYTF,TGTGCCTGGAGCAAGGACAGGGTGAACTATGGCTACACCTTC
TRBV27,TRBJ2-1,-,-,CASSLRGEQFF,TGTGCCAGCAGTTTAAGGGGTGAGCAGTTCTTC
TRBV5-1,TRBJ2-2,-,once,CASSLQLQGTGELFF,TGCGCCAGCAGCTTGCAGCTACAGGGCACCGGGGAGCTGTTTTTT
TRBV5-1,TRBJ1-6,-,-,CASSLEQVSPLHF,TGCGCCAGCAGCCTGGAACAGGTTTCACCCCTCCACTTT
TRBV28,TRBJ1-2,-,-,CASNEANYGYTF,TGTGCCAGCAACGAGGCCAACTATGGCTACACCTTC
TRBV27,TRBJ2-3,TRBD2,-,CASSFDPKSEREGYYTDTQYF,TGTGCCAGCAGTTTTGACCCTAAATCTGAGCGGGAGGGCTATTACACAGATACGCAGTATTTT
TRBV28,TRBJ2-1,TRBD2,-,CASSGLREREATNEQFF,TGTGCCAGCAGTGGTCTGAGGGAGCGGGAGGCTACTAATGAGCAGTTCTTC
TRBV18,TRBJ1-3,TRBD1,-,CASSPNLDRAGNTIYF,TGTGCCAGCTCACCGAATCTGGACAGGGCCGGAAACACCATATATTTT
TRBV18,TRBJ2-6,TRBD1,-,CASSAQGTGANVLTF,TGTGCCAGCTCAGCACAGGGGACTGGGGCCAACGTCCTGACTTTC
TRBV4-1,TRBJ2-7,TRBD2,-,CASSQAGTSASSYEQYF,TGCGCCAGCAGCCAGGCCGGGACTAGCGCCAGCTCCTACGAGCAGTACTTC
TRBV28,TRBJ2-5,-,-,CASSVNPRETQYF,TGTGCCAGCAGTGTCAACCCTAGGGAGACCCAGTACTTC
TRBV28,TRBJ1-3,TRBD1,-,CASTPSSGQGGNTIYF,TGTGCCAGCACCCCCTCGTCTGGACAGGGGGGAAACACCATATATTTT
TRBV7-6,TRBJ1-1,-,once,CASSSGGGGAGTEAFF,TGTGCCAGCAGCTCGGGGGGGGGCGGTGCGGGGACTGAAGCTTTCTTT
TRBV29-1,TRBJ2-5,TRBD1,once,CSVTTDRAPWETQYF,TGCAGCGTTACTACGGACAGGGCCCCTTGGGAGACCCAGTACTTC
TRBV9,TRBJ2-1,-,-,CASSGGPSEQFF,TGTGCCAGCAGCGGGGGGCCGAGTGAGCAGTTCTTC
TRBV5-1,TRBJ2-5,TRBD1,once,CASSPGTGVQETQYF,TGCGCCAGCAGCCCTGGGACAGGGGTCCAAGAGACCCAGTACTTC
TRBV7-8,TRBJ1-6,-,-,CASSAGTYNSPLHF,TGTGCCAGCAGTGCCGGGACCTATAATTCACCCCTCCACTTT
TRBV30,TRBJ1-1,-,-,CAWSVRPGGTEAFF,TGCGCCTGGAGTGTTCGACCGGGGGGCACTGAAGCTTTCTTT
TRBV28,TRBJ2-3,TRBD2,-,CASSLGGRVRGTDTQYF,TGTGCCAGCAGTTTAGGGGGGAGGGTACGGGGCACAGATACGCAGTATTTT
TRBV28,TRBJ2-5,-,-,CASSLRETQYF,TGTGCCAGCAGTTTGAGGGAGACCCAGTACTTC
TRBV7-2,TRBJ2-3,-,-,CASRRSDTQYF,TGTGCCAGCAGGCGGTCGGATACGCAGTATTTT
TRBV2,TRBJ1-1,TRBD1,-,CASTDRGYTEAFF,TGTGCCAGCACTGACAGGGGCTACACTGAAGCTTTCTTT
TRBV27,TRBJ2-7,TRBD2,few,CASRQLNSGSYEQYF,TGTGCCAGCAGACAGTTAAATAGCGGGAGCTACGAGCAGTACTTC
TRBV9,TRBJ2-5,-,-,CASSGGVLETQYF,TGTGCCAGCAGCGGCGGGGTATTAGAGACCCAGTACTTC
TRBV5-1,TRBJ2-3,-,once,CASSPYLTDTQYF,TGCGCCAGCAGCCCCTACCTCACAGATACGCAGTATTTT
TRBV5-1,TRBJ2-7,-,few,CASSLNYEQYF,TGCGCCAGCAGCCTAAACTACGAGCAGTACTTC
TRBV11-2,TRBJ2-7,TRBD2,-,CASSFGEGGYEQYF,TGTGCCAGCAGCTTTGGGGAGGGCGGATACGAGCAGTACTTC
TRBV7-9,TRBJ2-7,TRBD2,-,CASSLDGTSGSGQYF,TGTGCCAGCAGCTTAGACGGGACTAGCGGGAGCGGGCAGTACTTC
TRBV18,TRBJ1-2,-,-,CASSHGGPLGGYTF,TGTGCCAGCTCACATGGGGGCCCCCTTGGTGGCTACACCTTC
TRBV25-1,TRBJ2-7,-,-,CASSDPSAGRYEQYF,TGTGCCAGCAGTGATCCCTCGGCAGGGCGCTACGAGCAGTACTTC
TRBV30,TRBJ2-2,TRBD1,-,CAWSVMGQGAVGELFF,TGTGCCTGGAGTGTAATGGGACAGGGGGCGGTCGGGGAGCTGTTTTTT
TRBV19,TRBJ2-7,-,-,CASSMNMNLAGKSYEQYF,TGTGCCAGTAGTATGAATATGAATTTGGCAGGTAAATCCTACGAGCAGTACTTC
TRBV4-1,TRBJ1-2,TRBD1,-,CASSQDGTGVYYGYTF,TGCGCCAGCAGCCAAGACGGGACAGGGGTTTACTATGGCTACACCTTC
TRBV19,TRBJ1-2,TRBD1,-,CASSDPGQALYGYTF,TGTGCCAGTAGTGACCCGGGACAGGCCCTCTATGGCTACACCTTC
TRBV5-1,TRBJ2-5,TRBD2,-,CASSLEIAGGPGETQYF,TGCGCCAGCAGCTTGGAGATAGCGGGAGGGCCGGGGGAGACCCAGTACTTC
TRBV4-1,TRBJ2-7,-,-,CASSPLPLYEQYF,TGCGCCAGCAGCCCCCTCCCATTATACGAGCAGTACTTC
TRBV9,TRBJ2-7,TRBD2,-,CASSGGTSGVYEQYF,TGTGCCAGCAGCGGAGGGACTAGCGGGGTCTACGAGCAGTACTTC
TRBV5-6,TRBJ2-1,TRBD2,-,CASSLRWLAGGDEQFF,TGTGCCAGCAGCTTGAGGTGGCTAGCGGGAGGGGACGAGCAGTTCTTC
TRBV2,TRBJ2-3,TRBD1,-,CASSRDRGGWDTQYF,TGTGCCAGCAGCCGGGACAGGGGGGGGTGGGATACGCAGTATTTT
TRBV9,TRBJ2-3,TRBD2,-,CASSAPGLAGGRTDTQYF,TGTGCCAGCAGCGCCCCGGGACTAGCGGGAGGCCGCACAGATACGCAGTATTTT
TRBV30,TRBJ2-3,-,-,CGGVRRGTDTQYF,TGTGGGGGGGTACGAAGGGGCACAGATACGCAGTATTTT
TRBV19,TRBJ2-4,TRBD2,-,CATHSPGGAKNIQYF,TGTGCCACCCATTCCCCGGGGGGAGCCAAAAACATTCAGTACTTC
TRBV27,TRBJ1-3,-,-,CASSAVTGTGNTIYF,TGTGCCAGCAGTGCGGTGACGGGGACTGGAAACACCATATATTTT